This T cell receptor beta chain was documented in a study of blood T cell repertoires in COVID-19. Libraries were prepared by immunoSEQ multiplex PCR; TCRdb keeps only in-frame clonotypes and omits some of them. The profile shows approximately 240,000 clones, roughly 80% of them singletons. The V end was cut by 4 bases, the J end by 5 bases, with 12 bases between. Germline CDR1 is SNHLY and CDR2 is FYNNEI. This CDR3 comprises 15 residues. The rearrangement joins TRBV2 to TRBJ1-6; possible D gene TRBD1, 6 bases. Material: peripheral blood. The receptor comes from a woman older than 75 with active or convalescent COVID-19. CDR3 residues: CASSGRGGDNSPLHF. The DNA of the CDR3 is TGTGCCAGCAGTGGGAGAGGGGGTGATAATTCACCCCTCCACTTT.